These 10 T cell receptor beta chains originate from one sample sequenced in a study of PD-1 blockade in mismatch repair-deficient tumors. Libraries were prepared by immunoSEQ multiplex PCR; TCRdb keeps only in-frame clonotypes and omits some of them. The sample lists 77,000 or so clones; roughly 80% were seen once. Sample: peripheral blood, taken 44 weeks after starting pembrolizumab. These receptors all come from an adult with mismatch repair-deficient cancer.

This rearrangement joins TRBV1 to TRBJ2-7; TRBD2 is the table's D call and was not checked against the DNA. TRBV1 is reported as a pseudogene. The CDR3 contains 13 residues. The CDR3 DNA sequence: TGCACCAGCAGCCGCGGGACTAAATACGAGCAGTACTTC. This gives the protein CTSSRGTKYEQYF.

This sequence joins TRBV25-1 and TRBJ1-1, with TRBD1 matching 7 bases. After removal of 6 bases from V and 0 bases from J, the junction contained 16 bases not matched to a gene. CDR1 is MGHDK and CDR2 is SYGVNS in the germline V gene. The CDR3 sequence is 18 residues long. Here the CDR3 reads CASSSRRGQGVMNTEAFF. The CDR3 nucleotides are TGTGCCAGCAGCTCCAGAAGGGGCCAGGGGGTGATGAACACTGAAGCTTTCTTT.

The genes are TRBV2 and TRBJ1-1; D perhaps matches TRBD1 (6 bases). This CDR3 spans 15 amino acids. V was cut by 2 bases and J by 0 bases, with 10 bases left in between. CDR1 is SNHLY and CDR2 is FYNNEI in the germline V gene. The CDR3 is CASSEMGQLNTEAFF. The DNA for the CDR3 is TGTGCCAGCAGTGAAATGGGACAACTGAACACTGAAGCTTTCTTT.

This clone was recorded once. The chain links TRBV7-2 to TRBJ1-1; the D is unclear. The CDR3 has 13 residues. V lost 2 bases, J lost 6 bases, and 10 bases lay in between. Germline-derived CDR1 and CDR2 are SGHTA and FQGNSA. The DNA for the CDR3 is TGTGCCAGCAGCTTATCCGGTCGCGCTGAAGCTTTCTTT. Amino acids: CASSLSGRAEAFF. The full variable domain, completed using reference TRBV7-2 and TRBJ1-1, is GAGVSQSPSNKVTEKGKDVELRCDPISGHTALYWYRQSLGQGLEFLIYFQGNSAPDKSGLPSDRFSAERTGGSVSTLTIQRTQQEDSAVYLCASSLSGRAEAFFGQGTRLTVV.

For this clone: Other DNA variants within this sample encode the same CDR3. The CDR3 region has the DNA TGTGCCAGTAAAACTAGCGGGAGGAGCGATACGCAGTATTTT. Its protein product is CASKTSGRSDTQYF. The chain has TRBV19 and TRBJ2-3, with 12 bases that match TRBD2. Trimming removed 7 bases from V and 6 bases from J; junction bases left unmatched: 5. The germline CDR1 and CDR2 sequences are LNHDA and SQIVND (reference sequence). This CDR3 spans 14 amino acids.

The sample holds a few counts of this clone. This sequence joins TRBV19 and TRBJ1-2; D remains ambiguous. The CDR3 sequence is 14 residues long. Germline V gene lookup returns CDR1 LNHDA and CDR2 SQIVND (reference sequence). The V and J ends lost 3 bases and 5 bases respectively, with 13 bases between them. The DNA for the CDR3 is TGTGCCAGTAGTATCGGTACCCGTCATTATGGCTACACCTTC. Amino acid sequence: CASSIGTRHYGYTF.

This clone was recorded only once. This rearrangement joins TRBV21-1 to TRBJ2-3; TRBD2, the table's D call, lacks a check against the DNA. TRBV21-1 is termed a pseudogene. CDR3 length: 16 residues. This chain's CDR3 is CASSNRTSGVSDTQYF. In nucleotides, the CDR3 is TGTGCCAGCAGCAATCGAACTAGCGGGGTGTCAGATACGCAGTATTTT.

This clone was recorded once. V and J are TRBV6-6 and TRBJ1-2, with 7 positions matching TRBD1. This CDR3 comprises 13 residues. CDR1 and CDR2 (germline): MNHNY, SVGAGI (reference sequence). V was clipped by 5 bases and J by 5 bases; unmatched bases: 5. Written as DNA, the CDR3 is TGTGCCAGCAGTAACAGGGGTGGATATGGCTACACCTTC. Translated: CASSNRGGYGYTF.

J is TRBJ1-4 and V is TRBV5-6; D might be TRBD1 (5 bases). This CDR3 region has 15 residues. V gave up 3 bases and J gave up 8 bases, with 17 bases separating them. The germline CDR1 and CDR2 sequences are SGHDT and YYEEEE. The CDR3 protein is CASSSFRDQIEKLFF. The CDR3 DNA is TGTGCCAGCAGCTCCTTCCGGGACCAGATCGAAAAACTGTTTTTT.

This clone was detected a few times. The chain uses TRBV2 and TRBJ2-1; 11 bases are shared with TRBD2. CDR3 length equals 15 residues. From germline, CDR1 is SNHLY and CDR2 FYNNEI. Trimming at V came to 6 bases and at J to 7 bases, leaving 8 bases not matched to a gene. The DNA for the CDR3 is TGTGCCAGCAGATTAGGACTAGCGGGTCCAAATGAGCAGTTCTTC. Protein: CASRLGLAGPNEQFF.